The present T cell receptor beta chain was sequenced within a study of T cells in Graves' hyperthyroidism and ophthalmopathy. Researchers took RNA transcripts and amplified the TCR beta CDR3 regions from them. A set of HTBI primers served as the primers for a first-round RT-PCR of the TCR CDR3. TCRdb passed the multiplex PCR reads through MiXCR, listing each CDR3 protein once. The table includes about half a million distinct CDR3 sequences, about 16% detected once. Trimming at V came to 10 bases and at J to 0 bases, leaving 10 bases not matched to a gene. Germline values: CDR1 SNHLY, CDR2 FYNNEI. This CDR3 has 16 amino acids. Study-level points and caveats: Ophthalmopathy was identified by the model a median around 6 months ahead of onset.

This clonotype was found many times. Its target is unknown. V is TRBV2 and J is TRBJ2-1, with 9 bases lining up with TRBD2. The sequenced material came from blood. The TCR comes from a woman aged 25 to 39 with Graves' ophthalmopathy. Here the CDR3 reads CATLTSGRISYNEQFF. The CDR3, as DNA: TGTGCCACCCTGACTAGCGGACGAATCTCCTACAATGAGCAGTTCTTC.